The 18 T cell receptor beta chains reported below all come from one sample, sequenced in a study of EBV T-cell therapy then PD-1 blockade in nasopharyngeal carcinoma. No antigens are known for them. Treatment in this sample: AdE1-LMPpoly-expanded autologous EBV-specific T-cell therapy followed by anti-PD-1 nivolumab. Sequencing was performed with immunoSEQ multiplex PCR; in TCRdb, only in-frame clones are kept and a portion is missing. The sample holds about 20,000 clones, around 82% seen once. Here the sequenced sample was CD8+ T cells from blood, taken around day 30 from a patient whose treatment included autologous EBV-specific T cells and nivolumab. The receptors here all came from a man aged 35-49 years with nasopharyngeal carcinoma.

J is TRBJ2-7 and V is TRBV7-6; the match to TRBD2 covers 8 bases. Germline trimming cut 1 base from V and 2 bases from J; bases unmatched to any gene: 7. Per germline, CDR1 SGHVS and CDR2 FNYEAQ. This CDR3 is built from 16 residues. This chain's CDR3 is CASSLGDETSAYEQYF. In nucleotides, the CDR3 is TGTGCCAGCAGCTTAGGGGACGAGACTAGCGCCTACGAGCAGTACTTC.

V usage is TRBV6-7 and J usage is TRBJ1-3; D possibly corresponds to TRBD1 (5 bases). Being an ORF, TRBV6-7 has a function that is uncertain. The CDR3 has 12 amino acids. The V end lost 6 bases, the J end lost 9 bases, and 12 bases lay between the germline ends. CDR3 DNA: TGTGCCAGCAGAGAAGCGAGGGGCACCATATATTTT. This sequence encodes CASREARGTIYF.

This clone was found once. The chain combines TRBV7-9 with TRBJ2-7, with a possible D match to TRBD1 (5 bases). The CDR3 is 13 amino acids. The germline V and J ends were trimmed by 3 bases and 2 bases, with 8 bases remaining between them. Per germline, CDR1 SEHNR and CDR2 FQNEAQ (reference sequence). The CDR3 reads CASSLGRAYEQYF. The CDR3 DNA sequence: TGTGCCAGCAGCTTGGGCAGGGCCTACGAGCAGTACTTC.

V usage is TRBV5-4 and J usage is TRBJ2-1; 11 bases align to TRBD2. V gave up 5 bases and J gave up 0 bases; unmatched junction bases: 4. Per the germline V gene, CDR1 is SGHNT and CDR2 is YYREEE (reference sequence). This CDR3 is built from 16 residues. The CDR3: CASRFGLAGSYNEQFF. The CDR3 nucleotides read TGTGCCAGCAGGTTCGGACTAGCGGGCTCCTACAATGAGCAGTTCTTC. Based on the CDR3 plus reference TRBV5-4 and TRBJ2-1, the full variable domain is ETGVTQSPTHLIKTRGQQVTLRCSSQSGHNTVSWYQQALGQGPQFIFQYYREEENGRGNFPPRFSGLQFPNYSSELNVNALELDDSALYLCASRFGLAGSYNEQFFGPGTRLTVL.

This chain connects TRBV7-9 to TRBJ1-1; 7 nucleotides match TRBD1. This CDR3 comprises 15 residues. Germline V gives CDR1 SEHNR, CDR2 FQNEAQ (reference sequence). V dropped 5 bases and J dropped 5; count of bases not matched to a gene: 11. CDR3 amino acids: CASSPPTGYGTEAFF. CDR3 nucleotides: TGTGCCAGCAGCCCTCCGACAGGGTATGGAACTGAAGCTTTCTTT.

V gene TRBV3-1 (or the pseudogene TRBV3-2) combines with J gene TRBJ2-5, with 9 bases identical to TRBD2. V lost 0 bases and J lost 5; bases outside the gene matches: 16. The CDR3 is 19 residues long. Germline V lookup: CDR1 LGHDT, CDR2 YNNKEL (reference sequence). CDR3 sequence reads: CASSQEHSAGGPGYETQYF. The DNA of the CDR3 is TGTGCCAGCAGCCAAGAACATTCGGCGGGGGGGCCAGGATACGAGACCCAGTACTTC.

This clone appeared once. The CDR3 protein is CASSFEEVDYGYTF. CDR3 coding DNA: TGTGCCAGCAGCTTTGAGGAGGTTGACTATGGCTACACCTTC. This rearrangement joins TRBV11-1 to TRBJ1-2; D uncertain. This CDR3 spans 14 amino acids. Deletions cut 3 bases from V and 3 bases from J, with 11 bases between. Per germline, CDR1 SGHAT and CDR2 FQDESV (reference sequence).

V is TRBV4-3 and J is TRBJ1-6, with D possibly matching TRBD1 (5 bases). The V gene lost 4 bases and the J gene lost 9 bases, with 13 bases spanning the gap. Germline V gene data show CDR1 as LGHNA and CDR2 as YSLEER. The CDR3 extends over 14 amino acids. Here the CDR3 reads CASSPGQDVSPLHF. The CDR3 DNA reads TGCGCCAGCAGCCCAGGACAAGACGTTTCACCCCTCCACTTT.

The chain has TRBV2 and TRBJ1-2; D perhaps matches TRBD1 (5 bases). This CDR3 is built from 13 residues. Germline-derived CDR1 and CDR2 are SNHLY and FYNNEI. The V and J ends lost 3 bases and 7 bases respectively, with 12 bases between them. The DNA of the CDR3 is TGTGCCAGCAGTGATGGGCCAGGGCCTGGCTACACCTTC. Translated: CASSDGPGPGYTF. Based on the CDR3 plus reference TRBV2 and TRBJ1-2, the full variable domain is EPEVTQTPSHQVTQMGQEVILRCVPISNHLYFYWYRQILGQKVEFLVSFYNNEISEKSEIFDDQFSVERPDGSNFTLKIRSTKLEDSAMYFCASSDGPGPGYTFGSGTRLTVV.

This rearrangement joins TRBV6-4 to TRBJ2-1; 8 bases are a match to TRBD1. J gave up 0 bases and V 3 bases, and 1 base lay outside the gene matches. There are 15 residues in the CDR3. Germline V gene lookup returns CDR1 MRHNA and CDR2 SNTAGT. The CDR3 loop is CASSEQGDSYNEQFF. In DNA, the CDR3 is TGTGCCAGCAGTGAACAGGGGGACTCCTACAATGAGCAGTTCTTC.

The chain has TRBV4-1 and TRBJ1-2; unclear D gene. The CDR3 covers 15 residues. Germline lookup yields CDR1 MGHRA and CDR2 YSYEKL. V lost 0 bases and J 0 bases, leaving 8 bases between the germline ends. CDR3 in DNA: TGCGCCAGCAGCCAAGATAGAGATTCTAACTATGGCTACACCTTC. Translating it yields CASSQDRDSNYGYTF.

The chain recombines TRBV12-3 or TRBV12-4 with TRBJ2-1, with D unresolved. This CDR3 has 8 residues. Trimming pared 4 bases from V and 14 bases from J, leaving 3 bases between. For the CDR3, the DNA is TGTGCCAGCAGTTCTGAGTTCTTC. Its protein product is CASSSEFF.

V and J are TRBV19 and TRBJ2-1; 9 bases are a match to TRBD1. V lost 6 bases and J lost 3; bases outside the gene matches: 3. The CDR3 spans 14 residues. Looked up from germline, CDR1 is LNHDA and CDR2 is SQIVND (reference sequence). CDR3 amino acids: CASSHRGRYNEQFF. CDR3 coding DNA: TGTGCCAGTAGCCACAGGGGGCGCTACAATGAGCAGTTCTTC.

In nucleotides, the CDR3 is TGTGCCAGCGGCTCGACAGGGAACATTCAGTACTTC. It is translated as CASGSTGNIQYF. The chain combines TRBV27 with TRBJ2-4; 7 nucleotides match TRBD1. The CDR3 totals 12 residues. The V gene's germline CDR1 is MNHEY and CDR2 SMNVEV (reference sequence). The trim removed 8 bases at V and 7 bases at J, leaving 5 bases unmatched.

The chain combines TRBV12-3 or TRBV12-4 with TRBJ2-5; 10 nucleotides agree with TRBD1. This CDR3 has 13 residues. Trimming took 6 bases from V and 4 from J; bases not matched to a gene: 2. In nucleotides, the CDR3 is TGTGCCAGCAGCTGGACAGGGGGAGAGACCCAGTACTTC. Translated: CASSWTGGETQYF.

The chain couples TRBV6-1 to TRBJ1-5; 11 positions agree with TRBD1. With V trimmed by 4 bases and J by 1 base, 9 bases remained unmatched. The germline gives CDR1 MNHNS, CDR2 SASEGT. This CDR3 region has 18 residues. The CDR3 DNA reads TGTGCCAGCAGTGCCGGGACAGGGGGTTTACGGAGCAATCAGCCCCAGCATTTT. Translating it yields CASSAGTGGLRSNQPQHF.

The chain is built from TRBV5-4 and TRBJ2-1; the match to TRBD2 covers 10 bases. CDR1 is SGHNT and CDR2 is YYREEE in the germline V gene (reference sequence). Germline trimming cut 3 bases from V and 9 bases from J; bases unmatched to any gene: 9. The CDR3 totals 15 residues. Written as DNA, the CDR3 is TGTGCCAGCAGCTCTCTAGCGGGGGCCCCCCCTGAGCAGTTCTTC. Encoded protein: CASSSLAGAPPEQFF.

The rearrangement joins TRBV7-9 to TRBJ1-4; D is ambiguous. The length of the CDR3 is 12 residues. Germline CDR1 SEHNR, CDR2 FQNEAQ (reference sequence). The V end was cut by 5 bases, the J end by 8 bases, with 9 bases between. CDR3 protein: CASSLEWEKLFF. The CDR3 nucleotides read TGTGCCAGCAGCCTCGAATGGGAAAAACTGTTTTTT.